The entry below gives a single T cell receptor (beta chain) sequence along with its context. Its antigen remains unidentified. This entry comes from a study of T cell responses to AZD1222 COVID-19 vaccine. Second-dose intervals of approximately 4 or approximately 12 weeks were pooled. Study-wide findings and caveats: The study reported that nearly half of spike-specific TCRs target unmutated variant regions. When two AZD1222 doses had been given, Spike-specific TCR breadth and depth rose. Without day 14 samples, only post-peak T cell repertoires were studied.

Trimming left V 5 bases short and J 4 bases short, with 11 bases between. This CDR3 contains 13 residues. Germline V gene lookup returns CDR1 LNHDA and CDR2 SQIVND (reference sequence). Measured with immunoSEQ multiplex PCR; TCRdb has only the in-frame clones, and not every one. The table has approximately 110,000 clones, 85% seen once. Source: peripheral blood, taken 28 days after the second AZD1222 dose. This chain uses TRBV19 with TRBJ1-1; D is unresolved. This sequence originates from an adult who received the AZD1222 COVID-19 vaccine. The CDR3 coding sequence is TGTGCCAGTAGTGTTACCAGGCGCACTGAAGCTTTCTTT. Translation gives CASSVTRRTEAFF.